This TCR beta chain was found in a study of cytomegalovirus exposure and HLA in healthy donors. Study-level points and caveats: As immune exposure information, only CMV serostatus was available.

The PCR was carried out with 60 Vbeta primers and 13 Jbeta primers. The method was immunoSEQ multiplex PCR; TCRdb's version includes in-frame clones alone and lacks a portion of them. The data hold roughly 170,000 clones, with over 70% observed a single time. The CDR3 is 17 amino acids. Per germline, CDR1 SNHLY and CDR2 FYNNEI. V shed 0 bases, J shed 2 bases, and the junction held 8 bases outside the gene matches. Comment on this clone: Its antigen is unidentified.

The origin of this receptor is a woman in her 30s in good health and CMV-seropositive. The V call is TRBV2, the J call TRBJ2-5, with TRBD2 matching over 8 bases. The sequenced material came from PBMCs. This CDR3 is CASSEASGLAQQETQYF. As DNA, the CDR3 is TGTGCCAGCAGTGAAGCAAGCGGACTAGCCCAACAAGAGACCCAGTACTTC.